These 10 T cell receptor beta chains were sequenced from one sample in a study of blood T cell repertoires in COVID-19. Assay: immunoSEQ multiplex PCR; the TCRdb copy retains only in-frame clones and omits some. The sample consists of tens of thousands of clones, roughly 80% of them appearing once. Material: peripheral blood. All receptors come from a woman of 80 years or more with active or convalescent COVID-19.

The chain has TRBV6-5 and TRBJ1-2; perhaps TRBD1 as D (6 bases). Germline values: CDR1 MNHEY, CDR2 SVGAGI. Trimming left V 10 bases short and J 2 bases short, with 14 bases between. The CDR3 covers 13 residues. The CDR3 bases are TGTGCCACATCCCGACAGGAAAACTATGGCTACACCTTC. Its protein is CATSRQENYGYTF.

The chain recombines TRBV7-2 with TRBJ1-4; D remains ambiguous. V lost 5 bases and J lost 4, with 8 bases in between. From germline, CDR1 is SGHTA and CDR2 FQGNSA. The CDR3 totals 13 residues. CDR3 nucleotides: TGTGCCAGCAGCCCAAACTATAATGAAAAACTGTTTTTT. Residues: CASSPNYNEKLFF.

J is TRBJ2-5 and V is TRBV2; a weak D match, TRBD2 (6 bases). This CDR3 contains 11 residues. Germline values: CDR1 SNHLY, CDR2 FYNNEI. CDR3 bases: TGTGTTAGCGGAACTCAAGAGACCCAGTACTTC. Amino acids: CVSGTQETQYF. Full variable domain (remainder filled in from reference TRBV2 and TRBJ2-5): EPEVTQTPSHQVTQMGQEVILRCVPISNHLYFYWYRQILGQKVEFLVSFYNNEISEKSEIFDDQFSVERPDGSNFTLKIRSTKLEDSAMYFCVSGTQETQYFGPGTRLLVL.

The rearrangement links TRBV29-1 to TRBJ2-5; tentative D call: TRBD1 (5 bases). The CDR3 consists of 13 residues. The V gene lost 3 bases and the J gene lost 2 bases, with 10 bases spanning the gap. CDR1 SQVTM and CDR2 ANQGSEA come from the germline V gene. CDR3 in amino acids: CSVEGQLQETQYF. CDR3 nucleotide sequence: TGCAGCGTTGAGGGGCAGCTACAAGAGACCCAGTACTTC.

This clone was detected only a few times. The chain recombines TRBV11-2 with TRBJ2-7; 7 positions match TRBD2. Looked up from germline, CDR1 is SGHAT and CDR2 is FQNNGV. The CDR3 sequence is 16 residues long. The junction had 19 bases not matched to a gene; V was cut back by 5 bases and J by 9 bases. CDR3 in amino acids: CASSPRAGTTILVQYF. CDR3 sequence (DNA): TGTGCCAGCAGCCCCCGGGCCGGGACTACCATTCTGGTGCAGTACTTC.

CDR3 protein: CASSQGLAGGPSSYEQYF. The CDR3 DNA reads TGCGCCAGCAGCCAAGGACTAGCGGGAGGGCCGAGCTCCTACGAGCAGTACTTC. The rearrangement uses TRBV5-1 and TRBJ2-7, with 15 bases matching TRBD2. With V trimmed by 4 bases and J by 0 bases, 8 bases remained unmatched. Germline CDR1 and CDR2: SGHRS and YFSETQ. The CDR3 has 18 amino acids.

As for this clone: Other DNA sequences in the same sample also yield this CDR3. This rearrangement joins TRBV10-2 to TRBJ1-1; weak D call: TRBD1 (5 bases). The germline V and J ends were trimmed by 5 bases and 1 base, with 8 bases remaining between them. Germline V gene lookup returns CDR1 WSHSY and CDR2 SAAADI. CDR3 size: 13 residues. The CDR3 DNA reads as TGCGCCAGCAGTCTGACAGAGAACACTGAAGCTTTCTTT. Translation gives CASSLTENTEAFF.

This clone occurred a few times. The chain has TRBV5-4 and TRBJ2-1; 7 bases line up with TRBD1. The CDR3 is 16 residues long. The germline V gene encodes CDR1 SGHNT and CDR2 YYREEE (reference sequence). Trimming removed 2 bases from V and 9 bases from J; junction bases left unmatched: 14. The CDR3 sequence is CASSLQQGLRGSEQFF. The CDR3 bases are TGTGCCAGCAGCTTACAACAGGGGCTTCGTGGGAGTGAGCAGTTCTTC. The full variable domain, its missing parts supplied by reference TRBV5-4 and TRBJ2-1, is ETGVTQSPTHLIKTRGQQVTLRCSSQSGHNTVSWYQQALGQGPQFIFQYYREEENGRGNFPPRFSGLQFPNYSSELNVNALELDDSALYLCASSLQQGLRGSEQFFGPGTRLTVL.

The V and J genes are TRBV25-1 and TRBJ2-3, with a tentative D call TRBD2 (7 bases). CDR3 length equals 16 residues. Germline V gives CDR1 MGHDK, CDR2 SYGVNS. With 4 bases removed from V and 6 bases from J, the gap between germline ends came to 20 bases. This CDR3 reads CASSGGGAGADDTQYF. As DNA, the CDR3 is TGTGCCAGCAGTGGGGGCGGGGCGGGGGCCGATGATACGCAGTATTTT.

CDR3 sequence reads: CASSKTSGTYNEQFF. CDR3 DNA: TGTGCCAGCAGCAAAACTAGCGGGACCTACAATGAGCAGTTCTTC. This chain links TRBV28 with TRBJ2-1; 10 bases are shared with TRBD2. Trimming at V came to 6 bases and at J to 2 bases, leaving 4 bases not matched to a gene. Germline assignment: CDR1 MDHEN and CDR2 SYDVKM. The CDR3 has 15 amino acids.